These T cell receptor beta chains were read from a single sample in a study of T-cell reconstitution after alpha-beta-depleted transplantation in children. MiXCR was run by TCRdb on the PCR reads, yielding one entry per CDR3 protein. The sample records around 370,000 distinct CDR3 sequences, around a tenth being singletons. The material was PBMCs from the stem cell graft donor, obtained from the stem cell graft. These receptors were collected from a human donor who donated a stem cell graft to a child with acute lymphoblastic leukemia. Each CDR3 is given with its conserved first and last residue. Fields, in order: D gene, J gene, CDR3 length, clone size, V gene, CDR3 protein, CDR3 DNA. D genes are given only for firm matches. Expanded clones are given a class, and other clones once, few, many or no size at all.

. TRBJ2-7 15 few TRBV28 CASSPDRPPVDEQYF TGTGCCAGCAGTCCTGACAGGCCCCCTGTGGACGAGCAGTACTTC
TRBD2 TRBJ2-1 14 . TRBV7-2 CASSLWTSGDEQFF TGTGCCAGCAGCTTATGGACTAGCGGCGATGAGCAGTTCTTC
TRBD2 TRBJ2-5 12 few TRBV7-9 CASSSGLAAQYF TGTGCCAGCAGCTCCGGACTAGCAGCCCAGTACTTC
TRBD2 TRBJ2-2 13 many TRBV20-1 CSANSGTSGELFF TGCAGTGCCAATAGCGGGACAAGCGGGGAGCTGTTTTTT
. TRBJ2-5 15 many TRBV12-3/TRBV12-4 CASSSLVGQGETQYF TGTGCCAGCAGTTCCCTAGTTGGACAAGGAGAGACCCAGTACTTC
. TRBJ2-5 15 few TRBV4-3 CASSHYSSGQETQYF TGCGCCAGCAGCCACTACTCCAGTGGCCAAGAGACCCAGTACTTC
. TRBJ1-4 14 few TRBV12-3/TRBV12-4 CASSFLQSPGKLFF TGTGCCAGCAGTTTCCTACAGAGCCCTGGGAAACTGTTTTTT
. TRBJ2-7 12 . TRBV6-2/TRBV6-3 CASRTVSYEQYF TGTGCCAGTCGGACAGTCTCCTACGAGCAGTACTTC
TRBD2 TRBJ2-7 16 . TRBV4-1 CASSRIKLAGAYEQYF TGCGCCAGCAGCCGCATCAAACTAGCGGGAGCCTACGAGCAGTACTTC
. TRBJ1-2 11 many TRBV29-1 CSVARNYGYTF TGCAGCGTTGCGCGAAACTATGGCTACACCTTC
. TRBJ1-1 13 few TRBV11-2 CASLEGVGTEAFF TGTGCCAGCCTCGAGGGGGTGGGCACTGAAGCTTTCTTT
. TRBJ2-3 12 many TRBV5-1 CASRIFTDTQYF TGCGCCAGCAGGATTTTCACAGATACGCAGTATTTT
TRBD2 TRBJ2-4 19 . TRBV4-3 CASSQDLEVVAGKKNLQYF TGCGCCAGCAGCCAAGATCTTGAGGTAGTAGCGGGCAAAAAAAACCTTCAGTACTTC
. TRBJ1-1 13 . TRBV5-6 CASSFGVWAEAFF TGTGCCAGCAGCTTTGGAGTGTGGGCTGAAGCTTTCTTT
. TRBJ2-5 14 few TRBV5-1 CASSLRDGGETQYF TGCGCCAGCAGCTTGAGGGACGGTGGTGAGACCCAGTACTTC
TRBD2 TRBJ2-7 16 once TRBV20-1 CCARDAGREGLYEQYF TGCTGTGCTAGAGATGCGGGTCGGGAGGGCCTCTACGAGCAGTACTTC
TRBD1 TRBJ2-7 13 many TRBV20-1 CSAETGEPYEQYF TGCAGTGCGGAGACAGGGGAACCCTACGAGCAGTACTTC
. TRBJ1-2 12 many TRBV29-1 CSVEADDYGYTF TGCAGCGTTGAGGCGGACGACTATGGCTACACCTTC
TRBD2 TRBJ2-7 14 few TRBV12-3/TRBV12-4 CASSQGLDPYEQYF TGTGCCAGCAGCCAGGGACTAGACCCCTACGAGCAGTACTTC
. TRBJ2-2 16 few TRBV7-2 CASSDRRPLRTGELFF TGTGCCAGCAGCGATAGGCGACCACTGCGGACCGGGGAGCTGTTTTTT
TRBD2 TRBJ2-1 15 . TRBV10-3 CAITPGTTLYNEQFF TGTGCCATCACCCCCGGGACTACCCTTTACAATGAGCAGTTCTTC
TRBD1 TRBJ1-3 15 . TRBV15 CATSRPRDSGNTIYF TGTGCCACCAGCAGACCCCGGGACAGCGGAAACACCATATATTTT
TRBD2 TRBJ2-7 15 few TRBV20-1 CSAPRSGGWSYEQYF TGCAGTGCTCCAAGAAGCGGGGGCTGGTCCTACGAGCAGTACTTC
. TRBJ2-1 18 once TRBV19 CASSMEGWGPSTYNEQFF TGTGCCAGTAGTATGGAGGGCTGGGGGCCGTCGACATACAATGAGCAGTTCTTC
. TRBJ2-2 14 . TRBV7-9 CASSLEGLTGELFF TGTGCCAGCAGCCTGGAGGGTCTTACCGGGGAGCTGTTTTTT
TRBD2 TRBJ2-5 15 . TRBV7-9 CASSAGLAVQETQYF TGTGCCAGCAGCGCGGGACTAGCGGTCCAAGAGACCCAGTACTTC
TRBD2 TRBJ2-7 15 many TRBV6-1 CASSPDSGSVYEQYF TGTGCCAGCAGCCCCGATAGCGGGAGTGTATACGAGCAGTACTTC
. TRBJ2-2 15 . TRBV27 CASSSRPLVAGELFF TGTGCCAGCAGTTCCAGACCACTAGTTGCCGGGGAGCTGTTTTTT
TRBD2 TRBJ2-5 16 many TRBV5-6 CASSLGLAGVQETQYF TGTGCCAGCAGTTTGGGGTTAGCGGGAGTACAAGAGACCCAGTACTTC
TRBD2 TRBJ2-5 14 . TRBV5-8 CASSSSRGRETQYF TGTGCCAGCAGCTCCTCGCGGGGGAGGGAGACCCAGTACTTC
. TRBJ2-3 15 few TRBV20-1 CSARVPAEFSDTQYF TGCAGTGCTAGAGTTCCAGCTGAGTTTTCAGATACGCAGTATTTT
TRBD2 TRBJ2-1 16 many TRBV10-2 CASSPPLAGEGGEQFF TGCGCCAGCAGCCCTCCCCTAGCGGGAGAGGGTGGTGAGCAGTTCTTC
TRBD1 TRBJ1-2 17 . TRBV20-1 CSARDPRDSLSNYGYTF TGCAGTGCTAGAGATCCTAGGGACAGCCTTTCTAACTATGGCTACACCTTC
TRBD1 TRBJ1-4 14 . TRBV29-1 CSVEVWDRGEKLFF TGCAGCGTTGAAGTGTGGGACAGGGGTGAAAAACTGTTTTTT
. TRBJ1-5 15 few TRBV3-1 CASSQGGTLLGAQHF TGTGCCAGCAGCCAAGGCGGGACCCTCCTTGGGGCCCAGCATTTT
. TRBJ2-7 15 . TRBV5-1 CASSLVGGRTYEQYF TGCGCCAGCAGCTTGGTGGGGGGGCGAACCTACGAGCAGTACTTC
. TRBJ2-7 14 few TRBV15 CATSRVPGSYEQYF TGTGCCACCAGCAGAGTACCGGGCTCCTACGAGCAGTACTTC